One and the same sample provided the 27 T cell receptor beta chains below, sequenced in a study of sequential checkpoint blockade in melanoma. Generated by immunoSEQ multiplex PCR, the TCRdb table keeps only in-frame clones and is missing some. Of 4,500 to 5,000 clones in the sample, nearly 25% were seen once. Treatment specified: randomized to nivolumab then ipilimumab (arm A) or the reverse (arm B). The sample consisted of tumor tissue (inferred from file names), taken from a patient given nivolumab and ipilimumab in sequence. These receptors were collected from a human donor with melanoma.

The V gene is TRBV12-5, the J gene TRBJ2-7; 8 nucleotides match TRBD2. From germline, CDR1 is LGHNT and CDR2 FRNRAP. Unmatched junction bases numbered 9, after V lost 5 bases and J lost 0 bases. This CDR3 contains 16 residues. The CDR3 region has the DNA TGTGCTAGTGGTCCCGCCGGGGGGGAGAGCTCCTACGAGCAGTACTTC. The encoded protein is CASGPAGGESSYEQYF.

This clone was seen just once. The chain couples TRBV19 to TRBJ2-4, with 14 bases aligning to TRBD2. Trimming removed 6 bases from V and 7 bases from J; junction bases left unmatched: 8. CDR3 length equals 16 residues. From germline, CDR1 is LNHDA and CDR2 SQIVND (reference sequence). The DNA for the CDR3 is TGTGCCAGTAGGAAGACTAGCGGGAGGGCCCTGAACATTCAGTACTTC. As protein: CASRKTSGRALNIQYF. Using reference TRBV19 and TRBJ2-4 for the parts outside the CDR3, the full variable domain is DGGITQSPKYLFRKEGQNVTLSCEQNLNHDAMYWYRQDPGQGLRLIYYSQIVNDFQKGDIAEGYSVSREKKESFPLTVTSAQKNPTAFYLCASRKTSGRALNIQYFGAGTRLSVL.

The gene calls are TRBV6-8 and TRBJ2-5, with 9 nucleotides matching TRBD1. J gave up 5 bases and V 6 bases, and 7 bases lay outside the gene matches. Germline V gives CDR1 MNHGY, CDR2 SAAAGT. This CDR3 spans 14 amino acids. DNA for the CDR3: TGTGCCAGCAGACCGACAGGGGGGGTTGAGACCCAGTACTTC. Translated: CASRPTGGVETQYF.

This chain links TRBV14 with TRBJ2-7; TRBD1 matches at 10 bases. The germline V gene has CDR1 SGHDN and CDR2 FVKESK. The J segment lost 3 bases and the V segment lost 4 bases, leaving 6 bases of the junction unmatched. The CDR3 is made up of 15 amino acids. The CDR3: CASSLLGTGVYEQYF. The CDR3 region has the DNA TGTGCCAGCAGCCTCCTTGGGACAGGGGTCTACGAGCAGTACTTC.

The genes are TRBV9 and TRBJ2-2; D uncertain. V lost 3 bases to trimming and J lost 4 bases, with 10 bases between them. This CDR3 region has 14 residues. Germline CDR1 reads SGDLS; CDR2 reads YYNGEE. CDR3 DNA sequence: TGTGCCAGCAGCGGCCAGGCAAGCACCGGGGAGCTGTTTTTT. Protein: CASSGQASTGELFF.

This clone was picked up many times. CDR3 amino acids: CASSLAGTGHQPQHF. The CDR3 bases are TGTGCCAGCAGCTTGGCTGGGACAGGGCATCAGCCCCAGCATTTT. The V gene is TRBV11-3, the J gene TRBJ1-5, with 9 bases fitting TRBD1. Germline V gene sequence: CDR1 SGHNT, CDR2 YENEEA. J was trimmed by 5 bases and V by 3 bases; bases with no gene match: 5. The CDR3 is made up of 15 amino acids.

The rearrangement joins TRBV19 to TRBJ2-3; D unresolved. The CDR3 loop spans 14 amino acids. Germline V gives CDR1 LNHDA, CDR2 SQIVND (reference sequence). Trimming removed 9 bases at V and 0 bases at J, with 13 bases between. CDR3: CASANLGSTDTQYF. The CDR3 DNA is TGTGCCAGCGCCAACCTAGGAAGCACAGATACGCAGTATTTT.

Of note for this clone: One end of the junction varies from germline; a read error may be responsible. The rearrangement joins TRBV6-8 to TRBJ2-3, with D perhaps matching TRBD1 (6 bases). Per germline, CDR1 MNHGY and CDR2 SAAAGT. CDR3 length: 14 residues. For the CDR3, the DNA is TGTGCCATCAGTTTTCAGGGGAGCACAGATACGCAGTATTTT. This encodes CAISFQGSTDTQYF.

The chain couples TRBV11-3 to TRBJ2-3; D is possibly TRBD1 or TRBD2 (5 bases each). This CDR3 comprises 15 residues. Looked up from germline, CDR1 is SGHNT and CDR2 is YENEEA. V lost 3 bases and J 6 bases, leaving 16 bases between the germline ends. In DNA, the CDR3 is TGTGCCAGCAGCTTTGGGACGGGATTCGGGGATACGCAGTATTTT. Amino acid sequence: CASSFGTGFGDTQYF.

The V call is TRBV6-8, the J call TRBJ1-1; tentative D call: TRBD1 (6 bases). Trimming removed 7 bases at V and 1 base at J, with 10 bases between. This CDR3 spans 13 amino acids. Germline lookup yields CDR1 MNHGY and CDR2 SAAAGT. In DNA form, the CDR3 reads TGTGCCAGCATGGGGACACCGAACACTGAAGCTTTCTTT. This gives the protein CASMGTPNTEAFF.

This clone is large in the sample. This sequence joins TRBV19 and TRBJ1-5, with D possibly matching TRBD1 (5 bases). This CDR3 is 13 amino acids long. CDR1 is LNHDA, CDR2 SQIVND, per germline (reference sequence). The germline V and J ends were trimmed by 7 bases and 0 bases, with 7 bases remaining between them. The CDR3 DNA sequence: TGTGCCAGTAAGGACAATAGCAATCAGCCCCAGCATTTT. This translates into CASKDNSNQPQHF.

This clone has ten or more counts. The chain employs TRBV9 and TRBJ2-5; D perhaps matches TRBD2 (6 bases). Germline CDR1 SGDLS, CDR2 YYNGEE. The CDR3 loop spans 14 amino acids. V was cut by 0 bases and J by 4 bases, with 10 bases left in between. CDR3 nucleotide sequence: TGTGCCAGCAGCGTAGGCGGGATGGGAGAGACCCAGTACTTC. It yields the protein CASSVGGMGETQYF.

This clone came up a few times. The genes are TRBV11-3 and TRBJ2-6, with D tentatively TRBD2 (6 bases). The germline V gene has CDR1 SGHNT and CDR2 YENEEA. The CDR3 runs 18 residues. The V gene lost 6 bases and the J gene lost 0 bases, with 18 bases spanning the gap. CDR3 sequence reads: CASRRTGVPDSGANVLTF. CDR3 in DNA: TGTGCCAGCAGGCGGACGGGGGTCCCTGACTCTGGGGCCAACGTCCTGACTTTC. Variable domain in full (rest from reference TRBV11-3 and TRBJ2-6): EAGVVQSPRYKIIEKKQPVAFWCNPISGHNTLYWYLQNLGQGPELLIRYENEEAVDDSQLPKDRFSAERLKGVDSTLKIQPAELGDSAVYLCASRRTGVPDSGANVLTFGAGSRLTVL.

V is TRBV18 and J is TRBJ2-7, with 7 bases fitting TRBD1. J lost 3 bases, V lost 5 bases, and 4 bases had no gene match. Germline CDR1 KGHSH, CDR2 LQKENI. This CDR3 region has 13 residues. The DNA for the CDR3 is TGTGCCAGCTCAAGGACAGGTGGCTACGAGCAGTACTTC. Its protein product is CASSRTGGYEQYF.

The gene calls are TRBV28 and TRBJ1-1; D is ambiguous. The V gene's germline CDR1 is MDHEN and CDR2 SYDVKM. Trimming pared 6 bases from V and 1 base from J, leaving 15 bases between. This CDR3 spans 15 amino acids. The CDR3 loop is CASRGNLGQNTEAFF. CDR3 DNA sequence: TGTGCCAGCAGAGGCAATCTGGGTCAGAACACTGAAGCTTTCTTT.

This chain connects TRBV6-8 to TRBJ1-2; 11 bases align to TRBD1. From germline, CDR1 is MNHGY and CDR2 SAAAGT. The CDR3 runs to 17 residues. Trimming removed 0 bases from V and 5 bases from J; junction bases left unmatched: 8. The chain's CDR3 is CASSYSITGQGGYGYTF. CDR3 DNA sequence: TGTGCCAGCAGTTACTCGATTACGGGACAGGGGGGATATGGCTACACCTTC.

This clone was seen a handful of times. This rearrangement joins TRBV4-1 to TRBJ1-2; TRBD1 is a possible D gene (6 bases). The V end lost 6 bases, the J end lost 5 bases, and 16 bases lay between the germline ends. Germline assignment: CDR1 MGHRA and CDR2 YSYEKL. CDR3 size: 14 residues. CDR3 residues: CASRGDTRRYGYTF. CDR3 sequence (DNA): TGCGCCAGCAGAGGGGACACTAGGAGGTATGGCTACACCTTC.

In nucleotides, the CDR3 is TGTGCCAGCAGCCCGGCGGGGAGTACCTCGGAAAAACTGTTTTTT. Residues: CASSPAGSTSEKLFF. The chain has TRBV14 and TRBJ1-4, with no clear D. Trimming stripped 4 bases from V and 8 bases from J, with 17 bases between. Germline V CDR1 and CDR2: SGHDN, FVKESK. CDR3 length equals 15 residues.

This chain connects TRBV29-1 to TRBJ2-5; maybe TRBD1 (5 bases). Germline CDR1 SQVTM, CDR2 ANQGSEA. Trimming stripped 4 bases from V and 4 bases from J, with 10 bases between. This CDR3 spans 12 amino acids. CDR3 protein: CSVVTQGETQYF. CDR3 DNA: TGCAGCGTTGTTACGCAGGGAGAGACCCAGTACTTC.

A few counts support this clone. The rearrangement uses TRBV6-1 and TRBJ1-2; TRBD1 matches at 8 bases. The junction had 1 base not matched to a gene; V was cut back by 1 base and J by 0 bases. Per germline, CDR1 MNHNS and CDR2 SASEGT. The length of the CDR3 is 15 residues. The CDR3 loop reads CASSEEQGANYGYTF. In nucleotides, the CDR3 is TGTGCCAGCAGTGAAGAACAGGGGGCTAACTATGGCTACACCTTC.

V and J are TRBV5-1 and TRBJ2-2, with a weak D call TRBD2 (5 bases). CDR3 size: 16 residues. V was pared by 4 bases and J by 6 bases, with 19 bases between. Germline-derived CDR1 and CDR2 are SGHRS and YFSETQ. The CDR3 loop reads CASSKEGPGLSGELFF. CDR3 DNA sequence: TGCGCCAGCAGCAAAGAAGGTCCGGGATTGTCCGGGGAGCTGTTTTTT.

This chain joins TRBV6-8 and TRBJ2-7, with 7 bases aligning to TRBD2. Germline loops: CDR1 MNHGY, CDR2 SAAAGT. The J segment lost 2 bases and the V segment lost 6 bases, leaving 10 bases of the junction unmatched. The CDR3 consists of 15 residues. The CDR3 loop reads CASSSPGGLAYEQYF. CDR3 nucleotides: TGTGCCAGCAGCTCCCCAGGAGGACTAGCCTACGAGCAGTACTTC.

This clone has ten or more counts. This chain uses TRBV11-3 with TRBJ2-3, with TRBD2 identical over 7 bases. Germline V gene lookup returns CDR1 SGHNT and CDR2 YENEEA. The V segment lost 5 bases and the J segment 5 bases; nucleotides outside the gene matches: 7. This CDR3 is built from 14 residues. CDR3 bases: TGTGCCAGCAGCGCTCAGCGGGGCGGAGATACGCAGTATTTT. Its protein product is CASSAQRGGDTQYF.

V gene TRBV11-3 combines with J gene TRBJ2-1, with 7 positions matching TRBD2. V was pared by 3 bases and J by 14 bases, with 13 bases of the junction left unmatched. Germline loops: CDR1 SGHNT, CDR2 YENEEA. This CDR3 has 14 amino acids. The CDR3 DNA reads TGTGCCAGCAGCTTGGCGGGAGAGTCTAGCTCAAAGTTCTTC. Its translation: CASSLAGESSSKFF.

This clone showed up just a few times. V gene TRBV28 combines with J gene TRBJ1-2, with 7 positions matching TRBD1. Germline CDR1 and CDR2: MDHEN and SYDVKM. The V and J ends lost 4 bases and 5 bases, in that order; junction bases with no gene match: 7. The length of the CDR3 is 14 residues. CDR3 sequence reads: CASSSPGTAYGYTF. CDR3 nucleotide sequence: TGTGCCAGCAGTTCCCCCGGGACAGCGTATGGCTACACCTTC.

In its sample, this clone was seen a few times. The chain is built from TRBV19 and TRBJ1-4; the D is unclear. Germline V lookup: CDR1 LNHDA, CDR2 SQIVND (reference sequence). Trimming cost V 6 bases and J 0 bases, with 5 bases left between them. The length of the CDR3 is 13 residues. The DNA of the CDR3 is TGTGCCAGTAGAATTACAACTAATGAAAAACTGTTTTTT. This gives the protein CASRITTNEKLFF. Variable domain in full (rest from reference TRBV19 and TRBJ1-4): DGGITQSPKYLFRKEGQNVTLSCEQNLNHDAMYWYRQDPGQGLRLIYYSQIVNDFQKGDIAEGYSVSREKKESFPLTVTSAQKNPTAFYLCASRITTNEKLFFGSGTQLSVL.

The chain has TRBV19 and TRBJ2-7; D remains unclear. The CDR3 length is 14 residues. V lost 5 bases to trimming and J lost 0 bases, with 11 bases between them. Germline V gene data show CDR1 as LNHDA and CDR2 as SQIVND (reference sequence). CDR3 coding DNA: TGTGCCAGTAGTCTAGTGCTCTACTCCTACGAGCAGTACTTC. This codes for CASSLVLYSYEQYF.